Each of the 14 T cell receptor beta chains below was sequenced from the same sample in a study of early T cells in non-severe SARS-CoV-2 infection. TCRdb ran MiXCR on the 5' RACE reads and lists one entry per CDR3 protein. The table has 70,000 or so distinct CDR3 sequences, 9% to 15% seen once; the top ten hold about 4%. The sequenced sample consisted of whole blood. The origin of the receptors is an adult who was a healthcare worker with PCR-confirmed SARS-CoV-2 infection or an uninfected control (not recorded which).

In its sample, this clonotype was seen many times. This sequence joins TRBV11-1 and TRBJ2-2; 8 bases agree with TRBD2. Trimming cost V 1 base and J 4 bases; bases outside gene matches: 5. CDR1 and CDR2 from the germline V gene are SGHAT and FQDESV (reference sequence). The CDR3 is made up of 16 amino acids. CDR3 sequence (DNA): TGTGCCAGCAGCTTAGACCCAGCGGGGGTCACCGGGGAGCTGTTTTTT. Protein product: CASSLDPAGVTGELFF.

This clonotype was detected a few times. This chain connects TRBV20-1 to TRBJ1-2; 8 bases align to TRBD1. After removal of 6 bases from V and 4 bases from J, the junction contained 16 bases not matched to a gene. The CDR3 runs 16 residues. Germline CDR1 reads DFQATT; CDR2 reads SNEGSKA (reference sequence). CDR3 protein: CSATGQGALGIYGYTF. The CDR3 DNA reads as TGCAGTGCAACAGGACAGGGAGCACTAGGGATCTATGGCTACACCTTC.

In DNA form, the CDR3 reads TGCAGCGGGCGGCCAGGGGGAAGTGAGACCCAGTACTTC. The encoded protein is CSGRPGGSETQYF. This sequence joins TRBV29-1 and TRBJ2-5; TRBD1 aligns across 7 bases. Trimming at V came to 7 bases and at J to 5 bases, leaving 10 bases not matched to a gene. There are 13 residues in the CDR3. Germline V gene data show CDR1 as SQVTM and CDR2 as ANQGSEA.

This clonotype was picked up many times. V and J are TRBV6-2 or TRBV6-3 and TRBJ2-3; TRBD2 matches 13 bases. The CDR3 consists of 17 residues. In germline, CDR1 is MNHEY, CDR2 SVGEGT. V lost 2 bases, J lost 4 bases, and 6 bases stayed unmatched. The CDR3 DNA sequence: TGTGCCAGCAGTTACCGGACTAGCGGGAGCGTTCCAGATACGCAGTATTTT. It encodes CASSYRTSGSVPDTQYF.

This clonotype occurred a few times. The chain has TRBV5-1 and TRBJ2-7; TRBD2 agrees at 7 bases. V shed 6 bases, J shed 7 bases, and the junction held 16 bases outside the gene matches. This CDR3 comprises 15 residues. Germline V gene lookup returns CDR1 SGHRS and CDR2 YFSETQ. The CDR3 nucleotides read TGCGCCAGCAACCGGGGGGAAGAGGGGCAGGAAGAGCAGTACTTC. As protein: CASNRGEEGQEEQYF.

This clonotype showed up just a few times. CDR3 in DNA: TGTGCCAGCAGCTCGATACAGGGATCGAACACTGAAGCTTTCTTT. Its translation: CASSSIQGSNTEAFF. The chain uses TRBV7-2 and TRBJ1-1, with D maybe TRBD1 (6 bases). The germline V and J ends were trimmed by 4 bases and 1 base, with 13 bases remaining between them. This CDR3 has 15 amino acids. Germline-derived CDR1 and CDR2 are SGHTA and FQGNSA. The full variable domain, completed using reference TRBV7-2 and TRBJ1-1, is GAGVSQSPSNKVTEKGKDVELRCDPISGHTALYWYRQSLGQGLEFLIYFQGNSAPDKSGLPSDRFSAERTGGSVSTLTIQRTQQEDSAVYLCASSSIQGSNTEAFFGQGTRLTVV.

This clonotype was seen at least ten times. The chain couples TRBV5-1 to TRBJ2-1; 13 bases are a match to TRBD2. This CDR3 has 19 amino acids. Germline V gives CDR1 SGHRS, CDR2 YFSETQ. The J segment lost 0 bases and the V segment lost 4 bases, leaving 10 bases of the junction unmatched. The CDR3 loop reads CASSTPGTSGTSSYNEQFF. DNA for the CDR3: TGCGCCAGCAGCACCCCCGGGACTAGCGGGACGAGCTCCTACAATGAGCAGTTCTTC.

In the case of this clonotype: An end of the junction does not agree with germline; a read error may underlie this. The chain uses TRBV6-2 or TRBV6-3 and TRBJ1-1, with unresolved D. The CDR3 loop spans 13 amino acids. Germline values: CDR1 MNHEY, CDR2 SVGEGT. As DNA, the CDR3 is TGTGCCTGCAGTTACTGGAGCGACACTGAAGCTTTCTTT. This encodes CACSYWSDTEAFF.

This clonotype has only a few counts. The V call is TRBV2, the J call TRBJ1-1; 8 bases map to TRBD1. In germline, CDR1 is SNHLY, CDR2 FYNNEI. V gave up 8 bases and J gave up 4 bases; unmatched junction bases: 18. The CDR3 length is 17 residues. As DNA, the CDR3 is TGTGCCAGCCCAAGTCCCAGGGGGCCCCTATCCAGCACTGAAGCTTTCTTT. Translating gives CASPSPRGPLSSTEAFF.

The chain is built from TRBV7-3 and TRBJ2-2; 11 positions match TRBD1. J lost 5 bases, V lost 5 bases, and 10 bases had no gene match. Looked up from germline, CDR1 is SGHTA and CDR2 is FQGTGA. The CDR3 has 17 amino acids. The CDR3 loop is CASSPRTGGAMTGELFF. CDR3 sequence (DNA): TGTGCCAGCAGCCCAAGGACAGGGGGCGCCATGACCGGGGAGCTGTTTTTT.

In its sample, this clonotype was seen a few times. The rearrangement links TRBV10-1 to TRBJ2-5; no clear D. The CDR3 is 12 residues long. Germline V gene sequence: CDR1 WNHNN, CDR2 SYGVQD (reference sequence). Trimming took off 3 bases at V and 7 bases at J, with 9 bases between the two ends. The CDR3 nucleotides read TGCGCCAGCAGTGACCCTCTGGGGACCCAGTACTTC. Protein product: CASSDPLGTQYF.

This clonotype was detected ten times or more. This CDR3 reads CASSLTTGSDTQYF. The CDR3 DNA reads as TGTGCCAGCAGCCTAACGACAGGGTCAGATACGCAGTATTTT. The chain recombines TRBV11-2 with TRBJ2-3, with 7 bases aligning to TRBD1. CDR1 SGHAT and CDR2 FQNNGV come from the germline V gene. CDR3 length: 14 amino acids. The V segment lost 5 bases and the J segment 4 bases; nucleotides outside the gene matches: 6.

In its sample, this clonotype was seen a few times. In DNA form, the CDR3 reads TGTGCCAGCACTCTGATGCAGGGTTCATCAGATACGCAGTATTTT. This sequence encodes CASTLMQGSSDTQYF. The V gene is TRBV2, the J gene TRBJ2-3, with D maybe TRBD1 (5 bases). This CDR3 has 15 residues. Trimming stripped 7 bases from V and 4 bases from J, with 18 bases between. The germline gives CDR1 SNHLY, CDR2 FYNNEI.

This clonotype was seen repeatedly, ten times or more. The chain combines TRBV7-8 with TRBJ2-7, with 10 bases that match TRBD2. V was clipped by 5 bases and J by 3 bases; unmatched bases: 1. The CDR3 sequence is 13 residues long. Per the germline V gene, CDR1 is SGHVS and CDR2 is FQNEAQ. The CDR3 here is CASSRTSGYEQYF. DNA of the CDR3: TGTGCCAGCAGCCGGACTAGCGGCTACGAGCAGTACTTC.